This TCR beta chain was identified during a study of shared clonotypes between healthy human individuals. Overall study findings and caveats: Generally, naive subsets (rather than memory subsets) showed larger estimated richness. A handful of donors had around 5% of their naive CD4 clonotypes in common. The study's rarefaction showed incomplete sorted-subset sequencing despite large depth.

As for this clone: Its antigen is not known.

Sequenced by immunoSEQ multiplex PCR; TCRdb stores in-frame clones only, minus some. The table lists fewer than 1.8 million clones, just under 99% of them singletons, with under 0.45% in the top ten. The V end lost 5 bases, the J end lost 4 bases, and 11 bases lay between the germline ends. Looked up from germline, CDR1 is MDHEN and CDR2 is SYDVKM. The CDR3 runs to 14 residues. The V gene is TRBV28, the J gene TRBJ2-2, with D possibly TRBD1 on 6 matching bases. The sequencing sample was made of naive CD4+ T cells sorted from blood. The subset denotes: CD45RA+ positively selected. The origin of this receptor is a man aged 25 to 40 in good health. CDR3 in DNA: TGTGCCAGCAGTCGGACAGCCCCCACCGGGGAGCTGTTTTTT. As protein: CASSRTAPTGELFF.